What follows are 15 T cell receptor beta chains derived from one specimen sequenced in a study of Graves' ophthalmopathy and Graves' hyperthyroidism. The sequenced template was RNA, covering the TCR beta CDR3 region. Investigators did first-round RT-PCR with HTBI primers, then second-round multiplex PCR. TCRdb re-called the multiplex PCR reads through MiXCR, storing one row per CDR3 protein. This table has under 250,000 distinct CDR3 sequences, less than 30% appearing once. The specimen was peripheral blood. These TCRs come from a man aged 50-60 years with Graves' ophthalmopathy.

In its sample, this clonotype was seen many times. The chain has TRBV10-2 and TRBJ2-4; the D is unclear. CDR1 WSHSY and CDR2 SAAADI come from the germline V gene. The CDR3 covers 17 residues. V was cut by 2 bases and J by 2 bases, with 16 bases left in between. The CDR3 region has the DNA TGCGCCAGCAGTGAGGCTTTAGACGCGATTACCAAAAACATTCAGTACTTC. It is translated as CASSEALDAITKNIQYF.

CDR3: CASRDLGSTEAFF. CDR3 nucleotide sequence: TGTGCCAGTAGGGACCTAGGGAGCACTGAAGCTTTCTTT. The chain uses TRBV19 and TRBJ1-1; D not resolved. Trimming took 6 bases from V and 4 from J, leaving 12 bases between them. The CDR3 covers 13 residues. Germline-derived CDR1 and CDR2 are LNHDA and SQIVND (reference sequence). The complete variable domain, with remaining parts taken from reference TRBV19 and TRBJ1-1, reads DGGITQSPKYLFRKEGQNVTLSCEQNLNHDAMYWYRQDPGQGLRLIYYSQIVNDFQKGDIAEGYSVSREKKESFPLTVTSAQKNPTAFYLCASRDLGSTEAFFGQGTRLTVV.

At least ten counts were recorded for this clonotype. This chain links TRBV7-8 with TRBJ2-2; TRBD2 aligns across 9 bases. Germline loops: CDR1 SGHVS, CDR2 FQNEAQ. The CDR3 sequence is 17 residues long. V was pared by 5 bases and J by 3 bases, with 10 bases of the junction left unmatched. This chain's CDR3 is CASSPSGGRVDTGELFF. The CDR3 DNA is TGTGCCAGCAGCCCGTCCGGCGGGAGGGTTGACACCGGGGAGCTGTTTTTT.

This clonotype occurred many times. The rearrangement links TRBV29-1 to TRBJ2-7; TRBD2 aligns across 9 bases. Unmatched junction bases numbered 9, after V lost 0 bases and J lost 0 bases. Per the germline V gene, CDR1 is SQVTM and CDR2 is ANQGSEA. The CDR3 is made up of 17 amino acids. This CDR3 reads CSVEDPVTSGSSYEQYF. The CDR3 DNA follows: TGCAGCGTTGAAGATCCAGTGACTAGCGGTAGCTCCTACGAGCAGTACTTC.

The chain links TRBV12-3 or TRBV12-4 to TRBJ2-7, with 10 nucleotides matching TRBD2. The CDR3 spans 14 residues. V shed 6 bases, J shed 5 bases, and the junction held 7 bases outside the gene matches. The CDR3 spells CASSPTSGTHEQYF. The CDR3 DNA reads as TGTGCCAGCAGCCCCACTAGCGGGACCCACGAGCAGTACTTC.

This clonotype occurred many times. The V and J genes are TRBV20-1 and TRBJ2-5; 7 bases agree with TRBD1. The V gene's germline CDR1 is DFQATT and CDR2 SNEGSKA (reference sequence). The CDR3 consists of 13 residues. V gave up 6 bases and J gave up 1 base; unmatched junction bases: 5. Written as DNA, the CDR3 is TGCAGTGCGCTGGGACAGTTCCAAGAGACCCAGTACTTC. This encodes CSALGQFQETQYF.

This chain connects TRBV28 to TRBJ2-3; D possibly corresponds to TRBD1 (7 bases). Trimming pared 7 bases from V and 4 bases from J, leaving 18 bases between. The germline V gene has CDR1 MDHEN and CDR2 SYDVKM. This CDR3 is built from 15 residues. In DNA, the CDR3 is TGTGCCAGCAAAAACAGGGGATTAGCGGCAGATACGCAGTATTTT. Translation gives CASKNRGLAADTQYF.

In its sample, this clonotype was seen many times. This chain uses TRBV13 with TRBJ2-5; D gene unclear. The CDR3 runs to 12 residues. Trimming removed 2 bases at V and 4 bases at J, with 5 bases between. The germline CDR1 and CDR2 sequences are PRHDT and FYEKMQ (reference sequence). CDR3 DNA sequence: TGTGCCAGCAGCTTAAGACCAGAGACCCAGTACTTC. It encodes CASSLRPETQYF.

This clonotype appeared many times. DNA for the CDR3: TGTGCCAGTAGTATAGAACCGACAGGTTTAAATCAGCCCCAGCATTTT. Protein: CASSIEPTGLNQPQHF. This sequence joins TRBV19 and TRBJ1-5, with a tentative D call TRBD1 (6 bases). This CDR3 comprises 16 residues. Germline V gene sequence: CDR1 LNHDA, CDR2 SQIVND (reference sequence). The V gene lost 0 bases and the J gene lost 4 bases, with 13 bases spanning the gap.

The chain employs TRBV6-2 or TRBV6-3 and TRBJ2-5; 7 bases fit TRBD2. Germline V lookup: CDR1 MNHEY, CDR2 SVGEGT. The CDR3 runs to 17 residues. V lost 1 base and J lost 0; bases outside the gene matches: 8. The CDR3 nucleotides are TGTGCCAGCAGTTACTTCTTTAGTCTAGCGGACCAAGAGACCCAGTACTTC. This translates into CASSYFFSLADQETQYF.

This clonotype came up many times. V usage is TRBV27 and J usage is TRBJ2-7; the match to TRBD1 covers 7 bases. The CDR3 is 15 residues long. V was pared by 5 bases and J by 3 bases, with 10 bases of the junction left unmatched. Germline V gene data show CDR1 as MNHEY and CDR2 as SMNVEV (reference sequence). This CDR3 reads CASSLGQADLYEQYF. CDR3 bases: TGTGCCAGCAGTCTTGGACAGGCGGACCTCTACGAGCAGTACTTC.

In this sample, this clonotype turned up a few times. This chain connects TRBV20-1 to TRBJ1-6; the D gene is possibly TRBD1 (6 bases). Germline V gene lookup returns CDR1 DFQATT and CDR2 SNEGSKA (reference sequence). Trimming cost V 3 bases and J 9 bases, with 9 bases left between them. CDR3 length: 12 residues. The CDR3 loop reads CSASPTGSPLHF. CDR3 nucleotide sequence: TGCAGTGCTAGCCCGACAGGTTCACCCCTCCACTTT.

This clonotype was observed a single time. This rearrangement joins TRBV19 to TRBJ1-6; D is perhaps TRBD1 (5 bases). The CDR3 length is 16 residues. In germline, CDR1 is LNHDA, CDR2 SQIVND (reference sequence). V lost 7 bases, J lost 0 bases, and 13 bases lay in between. This CDR3 is CASTSSDISYNSPLHF. The CDR3 DNA is TGTGCCAGTACCTCTTCGGACATCTCCTATAATTCACCCCTCCACTTT.

This clonotype was observed at least ten times. This chain joins TRBV28 and TRBJ2-2, with 8 bases fitting TRBD1. The germline gives CDR1 MDHEN, CDR2 SYDVKM. The CDR3 is 15 amino acids. V was pared by 6 bases and J by 1 base, with 4 bases of the junction left unmatched. The chain's CDR3 is CASRRQGWNTGELFF. The CDR3 bases are TGTGCCAGCAGAAGACAGGGGTGGAACACCGGGGAGCTGTTTTTT.

A few counts support this clonotype. The chain is built from TRBV12-3 or TRBV12-4 and TRBJ1-1; D perhaps matches TRBD1 (6 bases). The CDR3 sequence is 14 residues long. Trimming shortened V by 7 bases and J by 3 bases, and 15 bases separated the two germline ends. Here the CDR3 reads CASTRGLGDTEAFF. Here the CDR3 DNA reads TGTGCCAGCACGCGGGGGCTGGGGGACACTGAAGCTTTCTTT.